The subject of this entry is one TCR beta chain. What it recognizes is unknown. Additional DNA sequences in this sample encode the identical CDR3. This record belongs to a study of OX40 agonist ivuxolimab in advanced cancers. Clones were sequenced by immunoSEQ multiplex PCR, and TCRdb holds only the in-frame ones, with some missing. This sample yields tens of thousands of clones, of which around 77% are seen a single time; approximately 2% belongs to the top ten. The CDR3 has 14 amino acids. Germline V gene sequence: CDR1 SGDLS, CDR2 YYNGEE. With 0 bases removed from V and 9 bases from J, the gap between germline ends came to 13 bases. Study findings and constraints: Average numbers of expanded clones were greater in CD8+ T cells than in CD4+.

The sample here was CD4+ or CD8+ T cells sorted from blood, taken in a trial of the OX40 agonist ivuxolimab. This chain joins TRBV9 and TRBJ1-5; no firm D call. This clonotype was obtained from an adult with an advanced solid tumor such as melanoma, head and neck, liver or kidney cancer. In nucleotides, the CDR3 is TGTGCCAGCAGCGTAGCGGCGGTACCTTGGCCCCAGCATTTT. It encodes CASSVAAVPWPQHF.